Here is one T cell receptor (beta chain) with its context. The CDR3 spans 15 residues. CDR1 and CDR2 from the germline V gene are SGHRS and YFSETQ. Between the trimmed V and J ends, which lost 3 bases and 3 bases, there was a span of 15 bases. In assigning cohorts, the study relied on participant-reported clinical history. Recovered Cohort 3 donors showed two negative PCRs, clearance, or symptom resolution. This sample was taken from a study of blood T cell repertoires in COVID-19. Study-level background: The study drew acute and convalescent COVID-19 samples from the United States, Italy and Spain.

In the study's own analysis: Reference gene primer amplification gave estimated nucleated cell counts. Libraries were prepared by immunoSEQ multiplex PCR; TCRdb keeps only in-frame clonotypes and omits some of them. The DNA gave D and trimming, while V, J and clone size come from that table. The sample carries some 300,000 clones, over 75% recorded once. The V gene is TRBV5-1, the J gene TRBJ1-1, with D maybe TRBD1 (5 bases). The clonotype comes from a man aged 25-45 years who had recovered from COVID-19. Sequencing used PBMCs or T cells enriched from blood (not recorded which). CDR3: CASSYRQSLDTEAFF. The CDR3 DNA sequence: TGCGCCAGCAGCTACCGACAGAGCCTAGACACTGAAGCTTTCTTT.